This T cell receptor beta chain was found in a study of graft-versus-host responses after intestinal transplantation. General study findings and limits: Maximum circulating GvH clone levels tracked with early post-transplant HvG decreases. Recipient marrow harbored GvH clones, some of which surfaced first in ileum or blood.

CDR3 size: 12 residues. Germline V lookup: CDR1 GTSNPN, CDR2 SVGIG (reference sequence). Trimming shortened V by 3 bases and J by 9 bases, and 9 bases separated the two germline ends. Assay: immunoSEQ multiplex PCR; the TCRdb copy retains only in-frame clones and omits some. The table shows about 39,000 clones, with 85% to 90% occurring only once. Concerning this clone itself: Its target is not known.

The origin of this receptor is a human patient who received an intestinal transplant, so some T cells may come from the graft donor. The gene calls are TRBV30 and TRBJ1-6, with unresolved D. The starting material was PBMCs, obtained 267 days after transplant. The CDR3 reads CAWSAYRSPLHF. Written as DNA, the CDR3 is TGTGCCTGGAGCGCCTACCGTTCACCCCTCCACTTT.